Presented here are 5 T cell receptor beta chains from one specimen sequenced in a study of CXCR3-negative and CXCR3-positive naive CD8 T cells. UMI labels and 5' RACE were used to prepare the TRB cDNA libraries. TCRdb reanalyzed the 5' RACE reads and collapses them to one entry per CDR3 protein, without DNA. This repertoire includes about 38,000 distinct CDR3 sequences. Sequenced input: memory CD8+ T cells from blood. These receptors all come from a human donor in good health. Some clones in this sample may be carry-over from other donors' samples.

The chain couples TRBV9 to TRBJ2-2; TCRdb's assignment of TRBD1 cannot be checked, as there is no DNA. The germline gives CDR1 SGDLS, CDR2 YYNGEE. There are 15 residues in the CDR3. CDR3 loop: CASRPAPGGSGELFF.

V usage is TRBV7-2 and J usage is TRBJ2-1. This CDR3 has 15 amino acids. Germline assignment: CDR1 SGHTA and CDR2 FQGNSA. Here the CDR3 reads CASSLAVSVQDEQFF.

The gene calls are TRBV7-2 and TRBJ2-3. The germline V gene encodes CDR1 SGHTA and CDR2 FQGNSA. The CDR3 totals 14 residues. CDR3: CASSLGWTPDTQYF.

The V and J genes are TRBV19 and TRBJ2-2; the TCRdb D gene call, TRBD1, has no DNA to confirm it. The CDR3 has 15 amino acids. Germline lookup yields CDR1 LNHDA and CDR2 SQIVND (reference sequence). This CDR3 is CASHFGVLGAGELFF. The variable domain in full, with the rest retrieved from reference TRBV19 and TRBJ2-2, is DGGITQSPKYLFRKEGQNVTLSCEQNLNHDAMYWYRQDPGQGLRLIYYSQIVNDFQKGDIAEGYSVSREKKESFPLTVTSAQKNPTAFYLCASHFGVLGAGELFFGEGSRLTVL.

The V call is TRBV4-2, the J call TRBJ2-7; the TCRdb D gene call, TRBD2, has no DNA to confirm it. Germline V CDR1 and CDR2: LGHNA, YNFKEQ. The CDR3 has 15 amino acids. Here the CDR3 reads CASSQGLAGSYEQYF.